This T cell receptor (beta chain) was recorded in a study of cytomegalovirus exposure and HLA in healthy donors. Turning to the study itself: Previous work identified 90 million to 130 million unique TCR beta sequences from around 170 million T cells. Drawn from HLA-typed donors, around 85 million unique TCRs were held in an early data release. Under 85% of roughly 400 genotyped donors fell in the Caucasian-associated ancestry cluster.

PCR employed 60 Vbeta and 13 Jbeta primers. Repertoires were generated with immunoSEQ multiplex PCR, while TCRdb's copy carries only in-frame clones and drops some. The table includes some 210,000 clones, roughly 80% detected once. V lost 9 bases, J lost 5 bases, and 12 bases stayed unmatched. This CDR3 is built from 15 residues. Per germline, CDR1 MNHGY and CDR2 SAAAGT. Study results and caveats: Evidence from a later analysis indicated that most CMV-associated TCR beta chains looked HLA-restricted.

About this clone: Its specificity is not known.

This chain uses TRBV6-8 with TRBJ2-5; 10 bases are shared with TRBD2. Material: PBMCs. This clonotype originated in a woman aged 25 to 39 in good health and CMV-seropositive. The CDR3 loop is CASSPKRGGWETQYF. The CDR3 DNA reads TGTGCCAGTAGTCCTAAGCGGGGGGGCTGGGAGACCCAGTACTTC.